These 12 T cell receptor beta chains share one sample of origin, sequenced in a study of T cell repertoires in cytomegalovirus infection. MiXCR, applied by TCRdb to the reads, yields one record per CDR3 protein. The sample includes almost 550,000 distinct CDR3 sequences, more than 15% of them seen just once. Material for sequencing was CD8+ T cells from PBMCs. The receptors were sampled from a human donor in good health (CMV status not recorded). Some clones in this sample may be carry-over from other donors' samples.

This clonotype was counted many times. The chain links TRBV2 to TRBJ1-2, with a tentative D call TRBD1 (5 bases). This CDR3 is built from 10 residues. V was clipped by 10 bases and J by 10 bases, with 13 bases between them. Germline V gives CDR1 SNHLY, CDR2 FYNNEI. CDR3 sequence reads: CATRWGLYTF. CDR3 in DNA: TGTGCCACCCGTTGGGGCCTCTACACCTTC.

The sample holds many counts of this clonotype. The rearrangement joins TRBV6-6 to TRBJ2-5; no clear D. CDR1 and CDR2 (germline): MNHNY, SVGAGI (reference sequence). The V gene lost 3 bases and the J gene lost 3 bases, with 8 bases spanning the gap. The CDR3 contains 13 residues. In DNA, the CDR3 is TGTGCCAGCAGTTATTCCGGTGAAGAGACCCAGTACTTC. Amino acid sequence: CASSYSGEETQYF.

This clonotype is a singleton in its sample. The chain employs TRBV10-3 and TRBJ2-2; 9 bases line up with TRBD2. V gave up 3 bases and J gave up 0 bases; unmatched junction bases: 5. Germline CDR1 is ENHRY and CDR2 is SYGVKD. The CDR3 runs 17 residues. The CDR3 is CAISDGGRATNTGELFF. CDR3 nucleotide sequence: TGTGCCATCAGTGACGGCGGGAGGGCAACGAACACCGGGGAGCTGTTTTTT.

This clonotype was detected many times. The CDR3 sequence: CASTYGTGVNIQYF. DNA for the CDR3: TGTGCCAGCACCTACGGGACAGGAGTTAACATTCAGTACTTC. V gene TRBV7-9 combines with J gene TRBJ2-4, with TRBD1 identical over 8 bases. Germline V lookup: CDR1 SEHNR, CDR2 FQNEAQ (reference sequence). The CDR3 loop spans 14 amino acids. Germline trimming cut 7 bases from V and 7 bases from J; bases unmatched to any gene: 9.

The CDR3 region is CASSLLESAGRTGELFF. The CDR3 bases are TGTGCCAGCAGTTTATTAGAATCGGCAGGGCGCACCGGGGAGCTGTTTTTT. The chain carries TRBV28 and TRBJ2-2, with D possibly TRBD1 on 5 matching bases. Germline V gene data show CDR1 as MDHEN and CDR2 as SYDVKM. The V and J ends lost 1 base and 4 bases respectively, with 16 bases between them. This CDR3 region has 17 residues.

The J gene is TRBJ2-7, the V gene TRBV19; D unresolved. This CDR3 has 12 residues. Looked up from germline, CDR1 is LNHDA and CDR2 is SQIVND (reference sequence). Trimming left V 6 bases short and J 11 bases short, with 17 bases between. The CDR3 is CASRPGAGKKYF. DNA of the CDR3: TGTGCCAGTAGGCCAGGAGCAGGCAAGAAGTACTTC.

This clonotype came up many times. This rearrangement joins TRBV11-3 to TRBJ2-1; no clear D. This CDR3 spans 14 amino acids. Between the trimmed V and J ends, which lost 2 bases and 8 bases, there was a span of 13 bases. Germline CDR1 SGHNT, CDR2 YENEEA. The CDR3: CASSLSLHRDEQFF. CDR3 sequence (DNA): TGTGCCAGCAGCTTAAGCCTGCATAGGGATGAGCAGTTCTTC.

This clonotype turned up a few times. The chain links TRBV2 to TRBJ2-7, with D perhaps TRBD2 (5 bases). Germline assignment: CDR1 SNHLY and CDR2 FYNNEI. The CDR3 covers 14 residues. V gave up 7 bases and J gave up 2 bases, with 15 bases separating them. CDR3 bases: TGTGCCAGCATCGGAGGTAGGAGGCCCTACGAGCAGTACTTC. It specifies CASIGGRRPYEQYF.

This sequence joins TRBV7-9 and TRBJ1-2; D unresolved. Deletions cut 3 bases from V and 3 bases from J, with 17 bases between. Germline CDR1 reads SEHNR; CDR2 reads FQNEAQ (reference sequence). This CDR3 is 16 amino acids long. CDR3 residues: CASSLLGQNRHYGYTF. CDR3 in DNA: TGTGCCAGCAGCTTGTTAGGCCAGAACAGACACTATGGCTACACCTTC.

This clonotype was found many times. This rearrangement joins TRBV7-9 to TRBJ2-7; TRBD2 aligns across 10 bases. Germline V gene sequence: CDR1 SEHNR, CDR2 FQNEAQ (reference sequence). V gave up 7 bases and J gave up 5 bases; unmatched junction bases: 5. The CDR3 length is 13 residues. CDR3 protein: CASIPGLANEQYF. The CDR3 coding sequence is TGTGCCAGCATTCCGGGACTAGCGAACGAGCAGTACTTC.

This clonotype was picked up a small number of times. The genes are TRBV27 and TRBJ2-7; unclear D gene. Trimming removed 5 bases from V and 3 bases from J, with 11 bases in between. Germline CDR1 reads MNHEY; CDR2 reads SMNVEV (reference sequence). The CDR3 totals 13 residues. The CDR3 sequence is CASSREWGYEQYF. The CDR3 DNA is TGTGCCAGCAGTCGTGAGTGGGGCTACGAGCAGTACTTC.

This clonotype was seen a handful of times. The chain uses TRBV15 and TRBJ1-2, with D tentatively TRBD1 (5 bases). Looked up from germline, CDR1 is LNHNV and CDR2 is YYDKDF (reference sequence). The V and J ends lost 0 bases and 4 bases respectively, with 15 bases between them. The CDR3 totals 16 residues. The CDR3 region has the DNA TGTGCCACCAGCAGAGATGGGACTTTGAGCGGCTATGGCTACACCTTC. Amino acid sequence: CATSRDGTLSGYGYTF.